Each of the 8 T cell receptor beta chains below was sequenced from the same sample in a study of human T cells and chemical hapten exposure. Time point specified: patch test 2, 6 weeks after DPC sensitization. Noted treatment: therapeutic diphenylcyclopropenone sensitization with weekly scalp DPC. Using its own MiXCR run on the RACE reads, TCRdb lists one record per CDR3 protein. The data hold fewer than 95,000 distinct CDR3 sequences, with more than 9.5% observed a single time. Sequencing used whole blood, obtained in connection with sensitization to the hapten diphenylcyclopropenone (DPC). The receptors derive from a man aged 40-55 years with alopecia areata. Some clones in this sample may be carry-over from other donors' samples.

This clonotype appeared a few times. The chain links TRBV20-1 to TRBJ1-2, with 7 nucleotides matching TRBD1. The J segment lost 6 bases and the V segment lost 5 bases, leaving 12 bases of the junction unmatched. Germline values: CDR1 DFQATT, CDR2 SNEGSKA (reference sequence). The CDR3 sequence is 14 residues long. The CDR3 region has the DNA TGCAGTGCTGTATCAGAAACAGGGGAGCATGGCTACACCTTC. This sequence encodes CSAVSETGEHGYTF.

This chain links TRBV4-3 with TRBJ2-1; the D gene is possibly TRBD2 (6 bases). The V gene lost 0 bases and the J gene lost 4 bases, with 16 bases spanning the gap. Germline CDR1 is LGHNA and CDR2 is YSLEER. The CDR3 extends over 17 amino acids. The CDR3 DNA is TGCGCCAGCAGCCAAGATGGGGCGGGGAACGGTTACAATGAGCAGTTCTTC. Translating it yields CASSQDGAGNGYNEQFF.

The chain couples TRBV29-1 to TRBJ2-6; either TRBD1 or TRBD2 may fit D (5 bases each). V gave up 3 bases and J gave up 0 bases, with 12 bases separating them. Germline loops: CDR1 SQVTM, CDR2 ANQGSEA. The CDR3 is 16 residues long. CDR3 in amino acids: CSVDWGFDSGANVLTF. The CDR3 DNA follows: TGCAGCGTTGACTGGGGGTTCGACTCTGGGGCCAACGTCCTGACTTTC.

V is TRBV29-1 and J is TRBJ2-3; possible D gene TRBD2, 5 bases. The length of the CDR3 is 11 residues. Germline CDR1 SQVTM, CDR2 ANQGSEA. V was pared by 6 bases and J by 7 bases, with 11 bases between. In DNA form, the CDR3 reads TGCAGCGTGGGAGATTCGAATACGCAGTATTTT. Protein product: CSVGDSNTQYF.

This clonotype was counted only a few times. The CDR3 DNA reads TGTGCCAGCACCGGCAGTCGCTCCTCAGATACGCAGTATTTT. It encodes CASTGSRSSDTQYF. V usage is TRBV9 and J usage is TRBJ2-3; D unresolved. The CDR3 loop spans 14 amino acids. V lost 6 bases to trimming and J lost 4 bases, with 15 bases between them. Germline CDR1 and CDR2: SGDLS and YYNGEE.

V gene TRBV19 combines with J gene TRBJ1-6, with 9 bases fitting TRBD1. This CDR3 comprises 14 residues. CDR1 is LNHDA, CDR2 SQIVND, per germline (reference sequence). The trim removed 8 bases at V and 8 bases at J, leaving 7 bases unmatched. CDR3 sequence reads: CASRDRESYSPLHF. The CDR3 nucleotides are TGTGCCAGTCGGGACAGGGAAAGTTATTCACCCCTCCACTTT.

The table lists this clonotype with a few counts. The chain is built from TRBV19 and TRBJ2-6, with D tentatively TRBD1 (6 bases). The CDR3 covers 16 residues. Germline values: CDR1 LNHDA, CDR2 SQIVND (reference sequence). V gave up 5 bases and J gave up 0 bases, with 11 bases separating them. CDR3 protein: CASSRDTSSGANVLTF. The DNA of the CDR3 is TGTGCCAGTAGTCGGGACACCTCCTCTGGGGCCAACGTCCTGACTTTC.

The chain has TRBV24-1 and TRBJ2-3, with no clear D. Trimming left V 3 bases short and J 1 base short, with 7 bases between. Germline CDR1 and CDR2: KGHDR and SFDVKD. The CDR3 is made up of 14 amino acids. For the CDR3, the DNA is TGTGCCACCAGTGATCGGAAGGGCACAGATACGCAGTATTTT. Translated: CATSDRKGTDTQYF.